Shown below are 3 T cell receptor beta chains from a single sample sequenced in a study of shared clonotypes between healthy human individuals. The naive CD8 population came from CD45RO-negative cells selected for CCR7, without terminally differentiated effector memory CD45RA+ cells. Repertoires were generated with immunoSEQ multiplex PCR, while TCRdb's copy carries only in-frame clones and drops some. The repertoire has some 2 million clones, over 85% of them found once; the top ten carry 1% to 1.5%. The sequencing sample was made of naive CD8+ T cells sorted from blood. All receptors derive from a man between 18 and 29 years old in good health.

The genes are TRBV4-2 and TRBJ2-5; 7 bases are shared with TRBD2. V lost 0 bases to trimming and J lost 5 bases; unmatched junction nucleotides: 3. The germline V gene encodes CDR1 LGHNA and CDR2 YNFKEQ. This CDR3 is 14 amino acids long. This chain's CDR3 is CASSQEELAETQYF. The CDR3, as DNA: TGTGCCAGCAGCCAAGAGGAACTAGCGGAGACCCAGTACTTC.

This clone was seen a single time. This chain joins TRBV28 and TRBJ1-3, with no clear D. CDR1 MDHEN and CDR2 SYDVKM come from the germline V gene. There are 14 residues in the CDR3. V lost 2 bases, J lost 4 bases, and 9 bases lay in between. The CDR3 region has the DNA TGTGCCAGCAGTTTACGTCCGGCAGGAAACACCATATATTTT. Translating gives CASSLRPAGNTIYF. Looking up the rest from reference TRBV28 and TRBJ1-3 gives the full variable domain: DVKVTQSSRYLVKRTGEKVFLECVQDMDHENMFWYRQDPGLGLRLIYFSYDVKMKEKGDIPEGYSVSREKKERFSLILESASTNQTSMYLCASSLRPAGNTIYFGEGSWLTVV.

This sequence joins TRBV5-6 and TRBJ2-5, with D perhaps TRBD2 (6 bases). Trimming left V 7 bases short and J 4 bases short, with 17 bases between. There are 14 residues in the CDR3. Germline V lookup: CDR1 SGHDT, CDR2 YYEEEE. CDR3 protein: CASDGTGVGETQYF. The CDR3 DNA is TGTGCCAGCGACGGGACGGGAGTAGGAGAGACCCAGTACTTC.